Sequencing of this T cell receptor beta chain was carried out in a study of identical twins (dated by TCRdb to the mid-2010s). The study in broad terms: To test whether fetal clonotypes persist, the study used deep sequencing on TCR alpha and beta repertoires from monozygotic twins, unrelated adults of various ages, and cord blood. Replicate twin experiments were performed at different times using different library preparation protocols to rule out contamination.

In its sample, this clonotype was seen many times. It has no known antigen specificity. Per-base qualities were not stored, and no clone one base away is much larger. Library preparation was by 5' RACE. This sample was sequenced with an Illumina HiSeq 2000. Template switching added a universal primer binding site, and the final cDNA carried a unique molecular identifier that allowed TCR cDNA molecules to be counted accurately. First-strand cDNA for TCR alpha and beta chains was synthesized from specific primers in the conserved constant-segment region. To control for contamination, every cDNA library was double barcoded, receiving both a SMART-Mk sample barcode and Illumina barcodes. Two successive PCR steps introduced TruSeq adapter sequences along with Illumina sample barcodes. Sequencing of the TCR alpha and beta cDNA libraries was done on the Illumina HiSeq platform using custom primers. The paper's processing steps were these. Raw reads were processed with MiGEC to extract unique molecular identifiers, and MiXCR was used to determine CDR3 positions. For each individual, recombination models were inferred using an EM algorithm with the repgenHMM and IGoR tools. Shared clonotypes were analyzed with the tcR package in R, and sharing was normalized by the product of cloneset sizes. To study raw recombination free of thymic and clonal selection effects, out-of-frame nonproductive sequences were analyzed. The public reads were quality trimmed at Q25 with fastp and then assembled into clones with MiXCR by TCRdb, keeping productive beta chains. Under each unique CDR3 protein, matching rows form one entry showing the most common genes and DNA. TCRdb, rather than the study authors, made the V and J calls. The sample data list approximately 690,000 distinct CDR3 sequences, and approximately 6% of these were observed just once. Around 1.7% of the sample rests with the top ten.

The CDR3 sequence holds 16 residues, the cysteine and phenylalanine included. Only the CDR3 DNA stays, 48 bases, in frame from base 1. V is reduced by 2 bases and J by 1 base, leaving a spacing of 15 bases between them. For CDR1 and CDR2, the germline V gene lists SGHRS and YFSETQ. Only healthy Caucasian donors were included. Three unrelated non-twin adults were also sequenced: a male aged 18 to 30, a male aged 50 to 60 and a female aged 50 to 60. Miltenyi CD45RO+ enrichment and human naive T-cell isolation kits were used to isolate memory (CD45RO+) and naive T cells from PBMC. Results the study describes overall, beyond this receptor: The excess sharing between twins in beta out-of-frame sequences was weaker because fewer shared sequences reduced the signal-to-noise ratio. Fewer insertions were carried by abundant cord blood beta clonotypes, a similar but weaker trend appeared in young adult naive repertoires, and no such trend appeared in memory repertoires. Out-of-frame TCR alpha sharing in monozygotic twins was systematically underestimated by recombination models, whereas sharing between unrelated individuals was in agreement with the recombination models. Because the same donors could not be followed over many years, the conclusions relied on cross-sectional statistical analysis. Zero-insertion analyses could be partly confounded by invariant T cells such as MAIT and iNKT, though diverse VJ usage argued against such confounding for most clonotypes. Compared with coincidental sharing between unrelated individuals, out-of-frame TCR alpha sequences shared between twins had an excess of sequences with low generation probability.

The rearrangement joined TRBV5-1 to TRBJ1-1; the D region possibly corresponds to TRBD1 (6 bases align). The sequenced sample consisted of naive T cells sorted from blood. The cell subset or site label corresponds to: cells isolated with a human naive T-cell isolation kit. The TCR was taken from a man aged 18 to 30 in good health. The sequenced DNA is TGCGCCAGCAGCTTATCCAACGGGGGCAGGAACACTGAAGCTTTCTTT. This gives the protein CASSLSNGGRNTEAFF.